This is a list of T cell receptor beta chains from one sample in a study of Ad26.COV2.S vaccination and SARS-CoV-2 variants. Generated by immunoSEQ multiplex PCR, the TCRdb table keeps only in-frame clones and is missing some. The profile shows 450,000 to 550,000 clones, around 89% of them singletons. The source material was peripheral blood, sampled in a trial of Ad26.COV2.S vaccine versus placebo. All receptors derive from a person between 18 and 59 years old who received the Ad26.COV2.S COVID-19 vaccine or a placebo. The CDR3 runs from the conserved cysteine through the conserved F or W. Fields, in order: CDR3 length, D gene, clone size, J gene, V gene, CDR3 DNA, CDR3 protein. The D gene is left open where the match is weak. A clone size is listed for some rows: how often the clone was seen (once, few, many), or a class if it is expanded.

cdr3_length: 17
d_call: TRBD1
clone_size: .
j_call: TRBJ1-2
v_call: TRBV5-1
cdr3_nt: TGCGCCAGCAGCTCACGACAGGGGATTGGGATTGACTATGGCTACACCTTC
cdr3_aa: CASSSRQGIGIDYGYTF

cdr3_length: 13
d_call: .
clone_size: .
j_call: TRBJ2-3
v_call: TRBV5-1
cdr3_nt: TGCGCCAGCAGCTTGAGTTGGGCAGATACGCAGTATTTT
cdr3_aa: CASSLSWADTQYF

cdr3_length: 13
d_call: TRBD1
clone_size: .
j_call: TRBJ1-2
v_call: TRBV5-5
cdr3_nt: TGTGCCAGCAGCTCCCTGACAGGGCGCGGCTACACCTTC
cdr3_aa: CASSSLTGRGYTF

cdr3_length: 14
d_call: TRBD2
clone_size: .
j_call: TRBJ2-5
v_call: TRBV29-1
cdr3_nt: TGCAGCATTGCCCGACTAGCGGGTGGGGAGACCCAGTACTTC
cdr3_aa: CSIARLAGGETQYF

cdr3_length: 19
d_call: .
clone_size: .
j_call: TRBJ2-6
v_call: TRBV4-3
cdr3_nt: TGCGCCAGCAGCCAAGATGGGGTAGGCCTTACGTCTGGGGCCAACGTCCTGACTTTC
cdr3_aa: CASSQDGVGLTSGANVLTF

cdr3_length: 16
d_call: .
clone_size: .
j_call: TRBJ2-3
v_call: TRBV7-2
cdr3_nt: TGTGCCAGCAGCTCTACCCAGGCTCGCCTGACAGATACGCAGTATTTT
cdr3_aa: CASSSTQARLTDTQYF

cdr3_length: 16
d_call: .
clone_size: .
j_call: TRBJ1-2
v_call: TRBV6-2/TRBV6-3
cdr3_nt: TGTGCCAGCAGTTACCGAGGGACCGGGATTATGTCTGGCTACACCTTC
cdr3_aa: CASSYRGTGIMSGYTF

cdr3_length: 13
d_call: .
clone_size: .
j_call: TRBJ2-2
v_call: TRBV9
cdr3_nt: TGTGCCAGCAGCCCCACCGTGGACGGGGAGCTGTTTTTT
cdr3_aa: CASSPTVDGELFF

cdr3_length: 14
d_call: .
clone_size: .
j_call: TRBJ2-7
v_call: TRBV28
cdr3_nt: TGTGCCAGCAGTTTAGACGGGGGAGTATACGAGCAGTACTTC
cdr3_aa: CASSLDGGVYEQYF

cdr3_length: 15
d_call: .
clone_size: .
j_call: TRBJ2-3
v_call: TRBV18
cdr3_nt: TGTGCCAGCTCACCACTTTCGGCCATCACAGATACGCAGTATTTT
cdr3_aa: CASSPLSAITDTQYF

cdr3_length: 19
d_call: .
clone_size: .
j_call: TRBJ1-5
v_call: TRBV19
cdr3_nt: TGTGCCAGTAGTATAGATCCGAGGTTGGACAGTGATAGCAATCAGCCCCAGCATTTT
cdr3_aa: CASSIDPRLDSDSNQPQHF

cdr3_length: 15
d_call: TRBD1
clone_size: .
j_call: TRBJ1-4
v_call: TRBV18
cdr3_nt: TGTGCCAGCTCACGGGGACAGGGGGCGGCTGAAAAACTGTTTTTT
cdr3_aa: CASSRGQGAAEKLFF

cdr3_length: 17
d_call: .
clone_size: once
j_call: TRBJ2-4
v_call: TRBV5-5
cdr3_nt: TGTGCCAGCAGCCTTTTCGACACACAGGGCGCCAAAAACATTCAGTACTTC
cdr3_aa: CASSLFDTQGAKNIQYF

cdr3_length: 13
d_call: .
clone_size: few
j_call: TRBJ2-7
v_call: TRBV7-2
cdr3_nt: TGTGCCAGCAGTTCACAGGGCAGGCACGAGCAGTACTTC
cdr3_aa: CASSSQGRHEQYF

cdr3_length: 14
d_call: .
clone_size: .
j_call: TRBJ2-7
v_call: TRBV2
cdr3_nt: TGTGCCAATTCAAGGGGTGGGGTTGCCTACGAGCAGTACTTC
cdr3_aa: CANSRGGVAYEQYF

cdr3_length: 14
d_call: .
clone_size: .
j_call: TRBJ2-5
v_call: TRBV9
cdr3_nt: TGTGCCAGCAGCGCGGGGGACTACCAAGAGACCCAGTACTTC
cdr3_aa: CASSAGDYQETQYF

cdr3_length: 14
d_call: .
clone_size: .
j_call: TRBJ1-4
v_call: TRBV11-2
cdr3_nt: TGTGCCAGCAGCTTAGGCAGGAAAAGAGAAAAACTGTTTTTT
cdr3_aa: CASSLGRKREKLFF

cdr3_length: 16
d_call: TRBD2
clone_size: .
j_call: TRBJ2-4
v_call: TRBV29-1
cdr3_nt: TGCAGCGTTGACGGTGGTCTAGCGGGGACCTTGAACATTCAGTACTTC
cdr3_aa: CSVDGGLAGTLNIQYF

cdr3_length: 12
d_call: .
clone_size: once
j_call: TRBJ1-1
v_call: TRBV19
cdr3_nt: TGTGCCAGTAGAAAGGACATATGGGAAGCTTTCTTT
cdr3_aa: CASRKDIWEAFF

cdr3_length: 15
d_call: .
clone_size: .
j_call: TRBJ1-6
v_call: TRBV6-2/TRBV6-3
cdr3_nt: TGTGCCAGCAGTTACTCGGGCAGGTTGAATTCACCCCTCCACTTT
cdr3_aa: CASSYSGRLNSPLHF

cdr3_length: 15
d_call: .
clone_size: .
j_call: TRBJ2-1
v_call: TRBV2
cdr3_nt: TGTGCCAGCAGTCCGACTACCCTCCCTCCTCGGGTTCGGTTCTTC
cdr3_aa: CASSPTTLPPRVRFF

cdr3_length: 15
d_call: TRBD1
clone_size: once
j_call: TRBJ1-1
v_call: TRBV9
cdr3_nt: TGTGCCAGCAGCGTAGATGCAGGGGGGAACACTGAAGCTTTCTTT
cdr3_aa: CASSVDAGGNTEAFF

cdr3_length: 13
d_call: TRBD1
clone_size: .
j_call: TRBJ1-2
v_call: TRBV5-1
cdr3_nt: TGCGCCAGCAGCTTTAAGGGGGCGGAAGGCTACACCTTC
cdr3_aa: CASSFKGAEGYTF